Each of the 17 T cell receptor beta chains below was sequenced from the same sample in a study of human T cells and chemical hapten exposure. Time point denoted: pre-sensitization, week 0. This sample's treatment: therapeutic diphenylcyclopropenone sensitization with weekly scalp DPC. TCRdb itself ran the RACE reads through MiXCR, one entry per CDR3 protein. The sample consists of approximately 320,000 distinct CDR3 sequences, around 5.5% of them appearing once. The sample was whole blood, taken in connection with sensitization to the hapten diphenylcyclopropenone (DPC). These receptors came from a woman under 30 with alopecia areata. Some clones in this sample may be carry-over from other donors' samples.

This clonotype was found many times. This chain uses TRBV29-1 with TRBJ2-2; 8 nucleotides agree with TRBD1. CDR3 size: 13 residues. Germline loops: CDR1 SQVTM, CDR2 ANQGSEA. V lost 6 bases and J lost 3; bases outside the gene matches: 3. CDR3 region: CSVTGAHTGELFF. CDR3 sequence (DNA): TGCAGCGTGACAGGGGCCCACACCGGGGAGCTGTTTTTT.

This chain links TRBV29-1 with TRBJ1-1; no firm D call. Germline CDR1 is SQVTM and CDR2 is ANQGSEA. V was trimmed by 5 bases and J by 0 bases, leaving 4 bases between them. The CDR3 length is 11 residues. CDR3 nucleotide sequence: TGCAGCGTTAGTATGAACACTGAAGCTTTCTTT. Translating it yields CSVSMNTEAFF.

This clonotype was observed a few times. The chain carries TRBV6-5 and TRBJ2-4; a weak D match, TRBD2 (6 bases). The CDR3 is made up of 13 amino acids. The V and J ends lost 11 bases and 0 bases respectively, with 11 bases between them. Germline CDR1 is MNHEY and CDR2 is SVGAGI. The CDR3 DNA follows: TGTGCCGAAAAGGGACTAGCCAAAAACATTCAGTACTTC. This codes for CAEKGLAKNIQYF.

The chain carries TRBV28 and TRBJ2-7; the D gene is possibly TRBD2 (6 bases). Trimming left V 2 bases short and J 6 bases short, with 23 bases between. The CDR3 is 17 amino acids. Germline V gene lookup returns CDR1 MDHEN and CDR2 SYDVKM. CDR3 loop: CASSLEGGPPSPFEQYF. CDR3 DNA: TGTGCCAGCAGTTTAGAGGGAGGTCCACCGTCCCCGTTCGAGCAGTACTTC.

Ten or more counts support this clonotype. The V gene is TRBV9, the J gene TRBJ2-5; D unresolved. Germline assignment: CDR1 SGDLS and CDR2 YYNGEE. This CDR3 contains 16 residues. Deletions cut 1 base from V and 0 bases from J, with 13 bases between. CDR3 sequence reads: CASSVSTNPYQETQYF. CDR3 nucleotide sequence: TGTGCCAGCAGCGTATCCACCAACCCGTACCAAGAGACCCAGTACTTC.

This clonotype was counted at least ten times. CDR3 in amino acids: CASSQGVTTEAFF. The CDR3, as DNA: TGTGCCAGCAGCCAAGGAGTAACCACTGAAGCTTTCTTT. The V and J genes are TRBV3-1 and TRBJ1-1, with D unresolved. This CDR3 is 13 amino acids long. The germline V gene has CDR1 LGHDT and CDR2 YNNKEL (reference sequence). Between the trimmed V and J ends, which lost 1 base and 4 bases, there was a span of 7 bases.

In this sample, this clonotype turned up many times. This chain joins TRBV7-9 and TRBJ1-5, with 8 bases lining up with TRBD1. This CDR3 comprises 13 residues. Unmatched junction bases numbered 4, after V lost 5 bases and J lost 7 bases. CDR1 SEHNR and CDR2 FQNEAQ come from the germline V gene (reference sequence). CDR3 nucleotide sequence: TGTGCCAGCAGCGCGACAGGGGAGCAGCCCCAGCATTTT. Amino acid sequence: CASSATGEQPQHF.

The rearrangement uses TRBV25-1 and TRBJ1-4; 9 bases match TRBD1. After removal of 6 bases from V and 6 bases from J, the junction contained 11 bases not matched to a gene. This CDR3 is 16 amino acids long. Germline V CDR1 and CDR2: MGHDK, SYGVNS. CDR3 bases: TGTGCCAGCAGCCTTTTGACCGGGACAGGGTATGAAAAACTGTTTTTT. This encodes CASSLLTGTGYEKLFF.

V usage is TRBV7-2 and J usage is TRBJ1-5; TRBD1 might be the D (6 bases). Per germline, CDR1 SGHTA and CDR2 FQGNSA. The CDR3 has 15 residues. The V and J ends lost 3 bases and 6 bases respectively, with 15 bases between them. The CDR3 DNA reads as TGTGCCAGCAGCTTCTCCCGGGGGGGGCCTCAGCCCCAGCATTTT. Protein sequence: CASSFSRGGPQPQHF.

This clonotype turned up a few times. In nucleotides, the CDR3 is TGTGCCAGCAGTCAGACTAGCGGGGCGAACACCGGGGAGCTGTTTTTT. The encoded protein is CASSQTSGANTGELFF. The J gene is TRBJ2-2, the V gene TRBV12-3 or TRBV12-4; 11 bases align to TRBD2. Trimming at V came to 5 bases and at J to 0 bases, leaving 2 bases not matched to a gene. This CDR3 is 16 amino acids long.

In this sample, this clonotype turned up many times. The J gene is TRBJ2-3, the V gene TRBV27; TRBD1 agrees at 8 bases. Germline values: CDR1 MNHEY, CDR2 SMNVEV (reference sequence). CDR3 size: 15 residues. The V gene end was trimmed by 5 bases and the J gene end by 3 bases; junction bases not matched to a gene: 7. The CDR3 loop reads CASSLRTGRTDTQYF. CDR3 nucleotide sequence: TGTGCCAGCAGTCTCCGGACAGGGCGAACAGATACGCAGTATTTT.

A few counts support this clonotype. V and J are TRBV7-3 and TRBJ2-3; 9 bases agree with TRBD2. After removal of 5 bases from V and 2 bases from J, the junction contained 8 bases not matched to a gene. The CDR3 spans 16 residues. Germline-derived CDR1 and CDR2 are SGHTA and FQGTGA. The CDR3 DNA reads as TGTGCCAGCAGCGTTTTTAGCGGGGGAACCACAGATACGCAGTATTTT. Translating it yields CASSVFSGGTTDTQYF.

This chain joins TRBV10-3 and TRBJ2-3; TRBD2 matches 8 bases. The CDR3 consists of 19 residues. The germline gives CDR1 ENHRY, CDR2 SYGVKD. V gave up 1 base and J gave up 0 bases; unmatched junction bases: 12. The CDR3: CAISELNGGAPASTDTQYF. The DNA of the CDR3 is TGTGCCATCAGTGAGTTGAACGGGGGGGCACCAGCGAGCACAGATACGCAGTATTTT.

Here the CDR3 reads CSVELGVGETQYF. CDR3 DNA sequence: TGCAGCGTTGAACTGGGGGTCGGGGAGACCCAGTACTTC. The V and J genes are TRBV29-1 and TRBJ2-5; TRBD1 or TRBD2 may be the D gene (5 bases each). V was cut by 2 bases and J by 5 bases, with 12 bases left in between. From germline, CDR1 is SQVTM and CDR2 ANQGSEA. The CDR3 runs to 13 residues.

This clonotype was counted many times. This chain's CDR3 is CASSSGQGRSSGNQPQHF. Here the CDR3 DNA reads TGTGCCAGCAGTTCGGGACAGGGAAGATCGTCCGGCAATCAGCCCCAGCATTTT. This rearrangement joins TRBV12-3 or TRBV12-4 to TRBJ1-5, with 9 bases identical to TRBD1. Trimming at V came to 4 bases and at J to 2 bases, leaving 12 bases not matched to a gene. There are 18 residues in the CDR3.

The CDR3 region has the DNA TGTGCCAGCAGCTTAAACAGTGAATATGGCTACACCTTC. Protein: CASSLNSEYGYTF. This chain joins TRBV7-3 and TRBJ1-2; D gene ambiguous. Trimming took 1 base from V and 5 from J, leaving 8 bases between them. The CDR3 has 13 residues. CDR1 and CDR2 (germline): SGHTA, FQGTGA.

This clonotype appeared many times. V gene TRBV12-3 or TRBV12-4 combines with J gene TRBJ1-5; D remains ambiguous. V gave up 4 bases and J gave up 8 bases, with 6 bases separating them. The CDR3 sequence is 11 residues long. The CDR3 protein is CASSSAEPQHF. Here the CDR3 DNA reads TGTGCCAGCAGTTCCGCCGAGCCCCAGCATTTT.